These 21 T cell receptor beta chains were sequenced from one sample in a study of T-cell memory formation after mild COVID-19. TCRdb re-analysed the 5' RACE reads in MiXCR, keeping a single row per CDR3 protein. The sample records more than 150,000 distinct CDR3 sequences, roughly 18% being singletons. The sample was PBMCs or a T cell subset sorted from them (not recorded which). These receptors were collected from a man between 18 and 35 years old who had mild COVID-19 (a few samples of this study predate the infection). Cell type and time point are not known.

This sequence joins TRBV7-2 and TRBJ2-3; D may be TRBD1 or TRBD2 (6 bases each). This CDR3 spans 18 amino acids. Trimming shortened V by 5 bases and J by 1 base, and 22 bases separated the two germline ends. Germline loops: CDR1 SGHTA, CDR2 FQGNSA. In DNA form, the CDR3 reads TGTGCCAGCAGCACCCGGAGGGCCGGGGGCAGGCGCACAGATACGCAGTATTTT. It encodes CASSTRRAGGRRTDTQYF.

The J gene is TRBJ1-3, the V gene TRBV29-1; D remains unclear. Trimming pared 1 base from V and 2 bases from J, leaving 3 bases between. The CDR3 extends over 12 amino acids. Germline CDR1 reads SQVTM; CDR2 reads ANQGSEA. The CDR3, as DNA: TGCAGCGTTGAAGTCGCTGGAAACACCATATATTTT. Residues: CSVEVAGNTIYF.

The J gene is TRBJ1-2, the V gene TRBV29-1; no clear D. Trimming took 3 bases from V and 4 from J, leaving 9 bases between them. Looked up from germline, CDR1 is SQVTM and CDR2 is ANQGSEA. The CDR3 is 12 amino acids. The DNA for the CDR3 is TGCAGCGTTGATGCTTCGGCCTATGGCTACACCTTC. Its translation: CSVDASAYGYTF.

The V and J genes are TRBV6-5 and TRBJ2-2; TRBD2 might be the D (6 bases). This CDR3 region has 17 residues. Trimming removed 2 bases from V and 5 bases from J, with 18 bases in between. Germline loops: CDR1 MNHEY, CDR2 SVGAGI. In DNA form, the CDR3 reads TGTGCCAGCAGTTACCCTCATGGGGCGGGGTTAACCGGGGAGCTGTTTTTT. This translates into CASSYPHGAGLTGELFF.

The sample holds a few counts of this clonotype. This chain connects TRBV7-2 to TRBJ2-7, with 13 bases fitting TRBD2. The V and J ends lost 6 bases and 2 bases, in that order; junction bases with no gene match: 4. Germline V CDR1 and CDR2: SGHTA, FQGNSA. The CDR3 is made up of 15 amino acids. The CDR3 nucleotides read TGTGCCAGCAGACGCGGACTAGCGGGGGCCTACGAGCAGTACTTC. Translated, it gives CASRRGLAGAYEQYF.

The chain couples TRBV3-1 to TRBJ1-5, with D possibly TRBD1 on 5 matching bases. The CDR3 totals 16 residues. The V gene's germline CDR1 is LGHDT and CDR2 YNNKEL (reference sequence). Trimming stripped 1 base from V and 5 bases from J, with 15 bases between. The CDR3, as DNA: TGTGCCAGCAGCCAAGCCGGGGGGGGTGGTGATCAGCCCCAGCATTTT. Protein sequence: CASSQAGGGGDQPQHF.

This clonotype was seen a few times. The gene calls are TRBV20-1 and TRBJ1-5; D remains unclear. Germline values: CDR1 DFQATT, CDR2 SNEGSKA (reference sequence). The V and J ends lost 6 bases and 1 base respectively, with 10 bases between them. There are 13 residues in the CDR3. The CDR3 spells CSALPDSNQPQHF. The CDR3 nucleotides are TGCAGTGCCCTACCGGACAGCAATCAGCCCCAGCATTTT.

This clonotype was counted only a few times. The gene calls are TRBV7-2 and TRBJ2-1, with D maybe TRBD2 (7 bases). With 6 bases removed from V and 4 bases from J, the gap between germline ends came to 16 bases. This CDR3 is 15 amino acids long. Germline assignment: CDR1 SGHTA and CDR2 FQGNSA. The CDR3 region has the DNA TGTGCCAGCAGAGAACGGGGGGCGGGATACAATGAGCAGTTCTTC. Translated, it gives CASRERGAGYNEQFF. Full variable domain (remainder filled in from reference TRBV7-2 and TRBJ2-1): GAGVSQSPSNKVTEKGKDVELRCDPISGHTALYWYRQSLGQGLEFLIYFQGNSAPDKSGLPSDRFSAERTGGSVSTLTIQRTQQEDSAVYLCASRERGAGYNEQFFGPGTRLTVL.

This clonotype was counted between two and nine times. The chain combines TRBV7-2 with TRBJ2-3; a possible D gene is TRBD2 (6 bases). This CDR3 is built from 12 residues. The V end was cut by 5 bases, the J end by 10 bases, with 13 bases between. Germline V gene sequence: CDR1 SGHTA, CDR2 FQGNSA. The CDR3 is CASSQRDSSQYF. As DNA, the CDR3 is TGTGCCAGCAGCCAAAGGGACTCTTCGCAGTATTTT.

This clonotype turned up a few times. This chain links TRBV11-3 with TRBJ2-3, with unresolved D. Trimming pared 1 base from V and 0 bases from J, leaving 2 bases between. The CDR3 length is 13 residues. The germline gives CDR1 SGHNT, CDR2 YENEEA. CDR3 protein: CASSLVSTDTQYF. DNA for the CDR3: TGTGCCAGCAGCTTAGTAAGCACAGATACGCAGTATTTT.

A few counts support this clonotype. The chain joins TRBV2 to TRBJ2-6; D may be TRBD2 (5 bases). The CDR3 is made up of 18 amino acids. CDR1 is SNHLY, CDR2 FYNNEI, per germline. With 6 bases removed from V and 0 bases from J, the gap between germline ends came to 18 bases. This CDR3 is CASRNNPGKSSGANVLTF. Here the CDR3 DNA reads TGTGCCAGCAGAAATAATCCGGGGAAAAGCTCTGGGGCCAACGTCCTGACTTTC.

This clonotype was seen more than once but under ten times. This rearrangement joins TRBV6-2 or TRBV6-3 to TRBJ1-5, with 7 bases lining up with TRBD1. Germline V gene lookup returns CDR1 MNHEY and CDR2 SVGEGT. The CDR3 length is 15 residues. The trim removed 2 bases at V and 6 bases at J, leaving 7 bases unmatched. DNA of the CDR3: TGTGCCAGCAGTTACAGGAGACAGGGTGTTCAGCCCCAGCATTTT. Amino acids: CASSYRRQGVQPQHF.

The chain has TRBV24-1 and TRBJ2-4, with a weak D call TRBD2 (7 bases). V was trimmed by 3 bases and J by 7 bases, leaving 15 bases between them. The CDR3 extends over 15 amino acids. Per germline, CDR1 KGHDR and CDR2 SFDVKD. CDR3 in amino acids: CATSDPGGPGNIQYF. DNA for the CDR3: TGTGCCACCAGTGATCCCGGGGGGCCGGGTAACATTCAGTACTTC.

The V and J genes are TRBV28 and TRBJ2-3; 7 nucleotides line up with TRBD1. The ends lost 6 bases at V and 5 bases at J; junction bases unmatched: 14. Germline V gene lookup returns CDR1 MDHEN and CDR2 SYDVKM. The CDR3 has 16 amino acids. The CDR3 nucleotides are TGTGCCAGCAGCCCTGCAGACAGGGTCTCAGGAGATACGCAGTATTTT. This gives the protein CASSPADRVSGDTQYF. Filled out from reference TRBV28 and TRBJ2-3, the complete variable domain reads DVKVTQSSRYLVKRTGEKVFLECVQDMDHENMFWYRQDPGLGLRLIYFSYDVKMKEKGDIPEGYSVSREKKERFSLILESASTNQTSMYLCASSPADRVSGDTQYFGPGTRLTVL.

V and J are TRBV23-1 and TRBJ1-1; D perhaps matches TRBD1 (5 bases). TRBV23-1 is known as an ORF, though its function is uncertain. Trimming removed 3 bases from V and 6 bases from J, with 14 bases in between. The CDR3 runs to 14 residues. The CDR3 DNA reads as TGCGCCAGCAGTCAGACTGAGAGGGGCCCTGAAGCTTTCTTT. Amino acids: CASSQTERGPEAFF.

The rearrangement uses TRBV2 and TRBJ2-7, with 7 bases lining up with TRBD2. CDR3 length: 13 residues. Per the germline V gene, CDR1 is SNHLY and CDR2 is FYNNEI. Losses at the gene ends were 9 bases for V and 6 bases for J; bases not matched to a gene: 11. CDR3 sequence: CASLTGGSVEQYV. The CDR3, as DNA: TGTGCCAGTTTAACGGGGGGATCGGTCGAGCAGTACGTC.

At least ten counts were recorded for this clonotype. As DNA, the CDR3 is TGTGCCAGCAGACTGGTATGGACAGGGGGGTCAGATACGCAGTATTTT. It translates to CASRLVWTGGSDTQYF. This chain uses TRBV6-5 with TRBJ2-3, with 10 positions matching TRBD1. V was pared by 6 bases and J by 4 bases, with 10 bases of the junction left unmatched. The CDR3 contains 16 residues. The germline CDR1 and CDR2 sequences are MNHEY and SVGAGI.

The chain links TRBV11-1 to TRBJ2-2; 9 bases agree with TRBD1. Per germline, CDR1 SGHAT and CDR2 FQDESV (reference sequence). The CDR3 is made up of 15 amino acids. V was clipped by 7 bases and J by 6 bases; unmatched bases: 9. The DNA for the CDR3 is TGTGCCAGCACCAGGGGACAGGGTATCGCCGGGGAGCTGTTTTTT. Its protein product is CASTRGQGIAGELFF. The entire variable domain, with the rest obtained from reference TRBV11-1 and TRBJ2-2, is as follows: EAEVAQSPRYKITEKSQAVAFWCDPISGHATLYWYRQILGQGPELLVQFQDESVVDDSQLPKDRFSAERLKGVDSTLKIQPAELGDSAMYLCASTRGQGIAGELFFGEGSRLTVL.

This clonotype appeared a few times. The V and J genes are TRBV18 and TRBJ1-1; D unclear. Germline values: CDR1 KGHSH, CDR2 LQKENI. The CDR3 is 13 amino acids. Deletions cut 1 base from V and 3 bases from J, with 6 bases between. DNA for the CDR3: TGTGCCAGCTCACCACAGTTGTACACTGAAGCTTTCTTT. It translates to CASSPQLYTEAFF.

The chain couples TRBV7-2 to TRBJ1-1; D is undetermined. The CDR3 consists of 15 residues. CDR1 is SGHTA and CDR2 is FQGNSA in the germline V gene. Trimming shortened V by 2 bases and J by 4 bases, and 14 bases separated the two germline ends. The CDR3 reads CASSLYQLGSTEAFF. The CDR3 DNA reads TGTGCCAGCAGCTTATACCAGCTTGGGAGCACTGAAGCTTTCTTT.

In its sample, this clonotype was seen many times. The chain carries TRBV6-5 and TRBJ2-3; no definite D call. V was trimmed by 4 bases and J by 1 base, leaving 9 bases between them. The CDR3 is 14 residues long. Germline V gene sequence: CDR1 MNHEY, CDR2 SVGAGI. The CDR3 nucleotides are TGTGCCAGCAGTTCCCCGGCCCGCACAGATACGCAGTATTTT. Amino acid sequence: CASSSPARTDTQYF.